These 20 T cell receptor beta chains were all obtained from the same sample, sequenced in a study of cytomegalovirus exposure and HLA in healthy donors. The PCR employed 60 Vbeta primers together with 13 Jbeta primers. Assay: immunoSEQ multiplex PCR; the TCRdb copy retains only in-frame clones and omits some. The table lists about 97,000 clones, approximately 70% of them singletons. Sequencing was performed on PBMCs. These receptors were obtained from a man aged 40-49 years in good health and CMV-seronegative.

J is TRBJ1-4 and V is TRBV29-1, with a tentative D call TRBD1 (5 bases). The CDR3 runs 12 residues. V was trimmed by 7 bases and J by 8 bases, leaving 14 bases between them. CDR1 is SQVTM and CDR2 is ANQGSEA in the germline V gene. CDR3 region: CSGRINREKLFF. In nucleotides, the CDR3 is TGCAGCGGCCGTATTAACAGGGAAAAACTGTTTTTT.

The chain is built from TRBV5-1 and TRBJ2-3; 11 bases are a match to TRBD2. Germline CDR1 reads SGHRS; CDR2 reads YFSETQ. The CDR3 covers 16 residues. V lost 2 bases, J lost 6 bases, and 8 bases stayed unmatched. The DNA of the CDR3 is TGCGCCAGCAGCTTCCGACTAGCGGGGACGACGGATACGCAGTATTTT. Protein product: CASSFRLAGTTDTQYF.

The chain joins TRBV2 to TRBJ2-1, with 7 bases aligning to TRBD1. The V segment lost 10 bases and the J segment 9 bases; nucleotides outside the gene matches: 12. There are 13 residues in the CDR3. Germline CDR1 SNHLY, CDR2 FYNNEI. The CDR3 loop reads CATLTRGFSEQFF. The CDR3 DNA follows: TGTGCCACTCTCACCAGGGGGTTTAGTGAGCAGTTCTTC. Together with reference TRBV2 and TRBJ2-1, the CDR3 gives the full variable domain: EPEVTQTPSHQVTQMGQEVILRCVPISNHLYFYWYRQILGQKVEFLVSFYNNEISEKSEIFDDQFSVERPDGSNFTLKIRSTKLEDSAMYFCATLTRGFSEQFFGPGTRLTVL.

The CDR3 protein is CSVDPRRLAGGETQYF. The CDR3 DNA reads as TGCAGCGTTGATCCGAGGAGACTAGCGGGGGGTGAGACCCAGTACTTC. J is TRBJ2-5 and V is TRBV29-1, with TRBD2 matching over 13 bases. The CDR3 consists of 16 residues. CDR1 and CDR2 (germline): SQVTM, ANQGSEA. Trimming took 3 bases from V and 5 from J; bases not matched to a gene: 9. The variable domain in full, completed from reference TRBV29-1 and TRBJ2-5, reads SAVISQKPSRDICQRGTSLTIQCQVDSQVTMMFWYRQQPGQSLTLIATANQGSEATYESGFVIDKFPISRPNLTFSTLTVSNMSPEDSSIYLCSVDPRRLAGGETQYFGPGTRLLVL.

The chain joins TRBV7-6 to TRBJ2-3, with 7 bases lining up with TRBD1. Germline-derived CDR1 and CDR2 are SGHVS and FNYEAQ. With V trimmed by 0 bases and J by 1 base, 4 bases remained unmatched. CDR3 size: 16 residues. CDR3 in amino acids: CASSLAFGQGTDTQYF. The CDR3 DNA is TGTGCCAGCAGCTTAGCCTTCGGACAGGGCACAGATACGCAGTATTTT.

V gene TRBV20-1 combines with J gene TRBJ2-5; TRBD1 might be the D (6 bases). Germline CDR1 DFQATT, CDR2 SNEGSKA (reference sequence). Deletions cut 4 bases from V and 5 bases from J, with 8 bases between. The CDR3 contains 11 residues. Written as DNA, the CDR3 is TGCAGTGCTAACACAGGGGAGACCCAGTACTTC. Translated: CSANTGETQYF.

The rearrangement uses TRBV28 and TRBJ2-3; 10 bases map to TRBD2. This CDR3 is built from 15 residues. Trimming cost V 6 bases and J 2 bases; bases outside gene matches: 5. Germline V gene lookup returns CDR1 MDHEN and CDR2 SYDVKM. CDR3 bases: TGTGCCAGCAGACATCTAGCGGGGGCCACAGATACGCAGTATTTT. This translates into CASRHLAGATDTQYF.

The chain has TRBV2 and TRBJ1-4; a possible D gene is TRBD1 (6 bases). V lost 10 bases to trimming and J lost 5 bases, with 20 bases between them. Germline lookup yields CDR1 SNHLY and CDR2 FYNNEI. This CDR3 comprises 15 residues. The CDR3 coding sequence is TGTGCCACCAGGGGACTGGCAGCTATGAATGAAAAACTGTTTTTT. Translated: CATRGLAAMNEKLFF.

J is TRBJ1-1 and V is TRBV5-1, with D perhaps TRBD1 (6 bases). The ends were cut back, 4 bases at V and 0 bases at J, with 13 bases in the middle. The germline V gene encodes CDR1 SGHRS and CDR2 YFSETQ. The CDR3 length is 15 residues. CDR3 sequence: CASSPGQIMNTEAFF. The CDR3 DNA follows: TGCGCCAGCAGCCCTGGACAGATCATGAACACTGAAGCTTTCTTT.

The V call is TRBV27, the J call TRBJ1-4, with D possibly matching TRBD1 (5 bases). Germline lookup yields CDR1 MNHEY and CDR2 SMNVEV (reference sequence). This CDR3 region has 15 residues. The V end lost 5 bases, the J end lost 8 bases, and 18 bases lay between the germline ends. CDR3 coding DNA: TGTGCCAGCAGTGCCAGGCCTGGGGCCAGGGAAAAACTGTTTTTT. Protein: CASSARPGAREKLFF.

V is TRBV7-6 and J is TRBJ2-7, with D unresolved. This CDR3 is 12 amino acids long. Trimming left V 4 bases short and J 1 base short, with 5 bases between. Per the germline V gene, CDR1 is SGHVS and CDR2 is FNYEAQ. This CDR3 reads CASSSLSYEQYF. Written as DNA, the CDR3 is TGTGCCAGCAGCTCCCTGTCCTACGAGCAGTACTTC.

This clone was seen just once. The chain joins TRBV7-6 to TRBJ2-2; 10 nucleotides line up with TRBD2. The CDR3 is 16 amino acids. With V trimmed by 0 bases and J by 5 bases, 3 bases remained unmatched. From germline, CDR1 is SGHVS and CDR2 FNYEAQ. The chain's CDR3 is CASSLAPAGGTGELFF. The CDR3 DNA follows: TGTGCCAGCAGCTTAGCTCCAGCGGGGGGGACCGGGGAGCTGTTTTTT.

This clone was recorded once. The chain joins TRBV5-1 to TRBJ1-1; 8 nucleotides align to TRBD1. Germline loops: CDR1 SGHRS, CDR2 YFSETQ. The CDR3 loop spans 15 amino acids. V lost 4 bases, J lost 4 bases, and 9 bases stayed unmatched. The CDR3 coding sequence is TGCGCCAGCAGCACCCCGGGACAGGCGAGCACTGAAGCTTTCTTT. Translating it yields CASSTPGQASTEAFF. Filled out from reference TRBV5-1 and TRBJ1-1, the complete variable domain reads KAGVTQTPRYLIKTRGQQVTLSCSPISGHRSVSWYQQTPGQGLQFLFEYFSETQRNKGNFPGRFSGRQFSNSRSEMNVSTLELGDSALYLCASSTPGQASTEAFFGQGTRLTVV.

The V gene is TRBV5-1, the J gene TRBJ2-5; the D is unclear. Per germline, CDR1 SGHRS and CDR2 YFSETQ. Trimming took 0 bases from V and 5 from J, leaving 8 bases between them. This CDR3 region has 13 residues. The CDR3 loop reads CASSLDKWETQYF. Here the CDR3 DNA reads TGCGCCAGCAGCTTGGACAAGTGGGAGACCCAGTACTTC.

The J gene is TRBJ2-7, the V gene TRBV5-4; D might be TRBD1 (6 bases). The germline V gene has CDR1 SGHNT and CDR2 YYREEE (reference sequence). This CDR3 comprises 14 residues. V lost 9 bases and J 1 base, leaving 17 bases between the germline ends. For the CDR3, the DNA is TGTGCCACCTCCTACAGGGAGAGGTCCTACGAGCAGTACTTC. It yields the protein CATSYRERSYEQYF.

The V gene is TRBV13, the J gene TRBJ2-5; D remains unclear. Trimming took 5 bases from V and 4 from J, leaving 14 bases between them. CDR3 size: 14 residues. Germline loops: CDR1 PRHDT, CDR2 FYEKMQ (reference sequence). The CDR3 DNA sequence: TGTGCCAGCAGCCCGTTCGGTTGGTTAGAGACCCAGTACTTC. This gives the protein CASSPFGWLETQYF.

The chain joins TRBV7-2 to TRBJ2-3, with 9 bases fitting TRBD2. CDR1 and CDR2 (germline): SGHTA, FQGNSA. V was clipped by 1 base and J by 1 base; unmatched bases: 6. The CDR3 has 17 amino acids. The CDR3 DNA reads as TGTGCCAGCAGCTTAGTCGGCGCGGGGGGGGGCACAGATACGCAGTATTTT. Translation gives CASSLVGAGGGTDTQYF.

The V gene is TRBV6-1, the J gene TRBJ2-7; 8 positions agree with TRBD1. Germline-derived CDR1 and CDR2 are MNHNS and SASEGT. V trimming: 5 bases; J trimming: 4 bases; junction bases outside the gene matches: 4. This CDR3 region has 13 residues. This CDR3 reads CASSRGQEYEQYF. The CDR3 nucleotides are TGTGCCAGCAGTAGGGGACAGGAGTACGAGCAGTACTTC.

The V and J genes are TRBV9 and TRBJ2-3; 9 bases agree with TRBD2. Unmatched junction bases numbered 5, after V lost 4 bases and J lost 2 bases. Per germline, CDR1 SGDLS and CDR2 YYNGEE. The CDR3 spans 15 residues. Written as DNA, the CDR3 is TGTGCCAGCAGCCCGAGCGGGGGGACCACAGATACGCAGTATTTT. Translated, it gives CASSPSGGTTDTQYF.

This clone was picked up a small number of times. V usage is TRBV15 and J usage is TRBJ2-5; 7 bases fit TRBD2. Germline lookup yields CDR1 LNHNV and CDR2 YYDKDF (reference sequence). The V segment lost 2 bases and the J segment 5 bases; nucleotides outside the gene matches: 8. This CDR3 is built from 15 residues. This chain's CDR3 is CATSRSGRVGETQYF. In nucleotides, the CDR3 is TGTGCCACCAGCAGAAGTGGGAGGGTCGGGGAGACCCAGTACTTC.